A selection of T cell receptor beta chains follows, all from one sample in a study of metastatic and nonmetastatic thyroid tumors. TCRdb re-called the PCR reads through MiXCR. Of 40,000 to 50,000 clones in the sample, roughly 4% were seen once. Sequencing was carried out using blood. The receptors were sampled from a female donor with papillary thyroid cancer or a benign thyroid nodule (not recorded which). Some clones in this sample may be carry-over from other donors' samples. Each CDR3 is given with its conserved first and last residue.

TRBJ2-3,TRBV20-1,CSSSSDETSTDTQYF
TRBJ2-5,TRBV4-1,CASSRTTKGRETQYF
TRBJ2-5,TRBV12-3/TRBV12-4,CANSLLSQGVGETQYF
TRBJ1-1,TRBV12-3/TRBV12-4,CASSFWLGASNTEAFF
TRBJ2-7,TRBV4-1,CASSQSHLAGGAYEQYF
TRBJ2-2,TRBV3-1,CASSLSTNTGELFF
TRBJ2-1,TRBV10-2,CASSERESYNEQFF
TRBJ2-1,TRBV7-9,CASSSPPGKSSYNEQFF
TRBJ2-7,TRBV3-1,CASSQRVRGGSGEQYF
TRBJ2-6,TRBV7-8,CASSLEGGRGANVLTF
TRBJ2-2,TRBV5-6,CASSESGVESGELFF